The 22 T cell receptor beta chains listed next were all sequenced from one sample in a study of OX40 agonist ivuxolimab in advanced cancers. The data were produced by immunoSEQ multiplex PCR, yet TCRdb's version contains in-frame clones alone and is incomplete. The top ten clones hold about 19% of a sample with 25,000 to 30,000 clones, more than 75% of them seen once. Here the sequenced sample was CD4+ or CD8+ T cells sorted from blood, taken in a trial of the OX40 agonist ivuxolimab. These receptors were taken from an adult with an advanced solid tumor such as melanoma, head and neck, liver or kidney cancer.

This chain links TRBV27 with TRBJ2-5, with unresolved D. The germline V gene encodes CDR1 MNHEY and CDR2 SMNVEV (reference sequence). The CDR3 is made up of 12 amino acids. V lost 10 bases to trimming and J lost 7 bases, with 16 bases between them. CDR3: CATLDQKGTQYF. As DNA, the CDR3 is TGTGCCACCTTAGACCAAAAAGGGACCCAGTACTTC.

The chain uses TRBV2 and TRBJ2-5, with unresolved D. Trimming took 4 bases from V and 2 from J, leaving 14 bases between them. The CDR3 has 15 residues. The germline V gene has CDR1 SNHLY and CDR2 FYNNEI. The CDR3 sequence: CASSGIETPQETQYF. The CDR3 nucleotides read TGTGCCAGCAGTGGAATTGAGACGCCGCAAGAGACCCAGTACTTC.

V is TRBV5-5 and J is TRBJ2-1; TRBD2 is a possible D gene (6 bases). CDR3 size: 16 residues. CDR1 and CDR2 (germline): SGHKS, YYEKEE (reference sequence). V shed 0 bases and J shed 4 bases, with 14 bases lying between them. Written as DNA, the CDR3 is TGTGCCAGCAGCTTGGCCGCACGGCTAGCGTACAATGAGCAGTTCTTC. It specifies CASSLAARLAYNEQFF.

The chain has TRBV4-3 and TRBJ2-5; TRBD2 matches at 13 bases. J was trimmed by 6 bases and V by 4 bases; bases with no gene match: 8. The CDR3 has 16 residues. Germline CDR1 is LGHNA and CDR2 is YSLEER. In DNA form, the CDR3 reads TGCGCCAGCAGCCTAGAACTAGCGGGGGGGCATCAGACCCAGTACTTC. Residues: CASSLELAGGHQTQYF.

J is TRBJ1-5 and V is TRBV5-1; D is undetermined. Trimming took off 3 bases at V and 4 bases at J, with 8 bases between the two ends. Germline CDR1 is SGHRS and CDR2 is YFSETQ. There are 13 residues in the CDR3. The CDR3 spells CASSWSPNQPQHF. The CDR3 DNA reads TGCGCCAGCAGCTGGAGTCCTAATCAGCCCCAGCATTTT.

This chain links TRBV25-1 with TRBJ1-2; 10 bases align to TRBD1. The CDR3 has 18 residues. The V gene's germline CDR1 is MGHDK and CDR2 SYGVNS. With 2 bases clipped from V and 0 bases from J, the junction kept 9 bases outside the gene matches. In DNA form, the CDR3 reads TGTGCCAGCAGTGAACGCAGCCCCGGGACAGGGGCTAACTATGGCTACACCTTC. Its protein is CASSERSPGTGANYGYTF.

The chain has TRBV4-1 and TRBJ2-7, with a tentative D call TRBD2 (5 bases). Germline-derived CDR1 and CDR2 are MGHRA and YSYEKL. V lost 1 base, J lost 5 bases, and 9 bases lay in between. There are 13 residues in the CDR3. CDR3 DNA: TGCGCCAGCAGCCAAGGACTAACGGACGAGCAGTACTTC. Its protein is CASSQGLTDEQYF.

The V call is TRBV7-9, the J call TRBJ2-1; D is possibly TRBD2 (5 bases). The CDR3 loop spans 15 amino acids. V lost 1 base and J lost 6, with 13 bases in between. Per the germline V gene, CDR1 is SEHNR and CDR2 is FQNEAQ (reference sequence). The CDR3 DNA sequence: TGTGCCAGCAGCTTAGAGGCTAGCCAGCGCAATGAGCAGTTCTTC. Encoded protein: CASSLEASQRNEQFF.

Here the CDR3 DNA reads TGTGCCATCTGGGGGGCGGGGATAGGGACTGAAGCTTTCTTT. Amino acids: CAIWGAGIGTEAFF. V usage is TRBV5-4 and J usage is TRBJ1-1; possibly TRBD1 for D (6 bases). Germline CDR1 is SGHNT and CDR2 is YYREEE (reference sequence). Trimming removed 9 bases from V and 5 bases from J, with 20 bases in between. The CDR3 contains 14 residues.

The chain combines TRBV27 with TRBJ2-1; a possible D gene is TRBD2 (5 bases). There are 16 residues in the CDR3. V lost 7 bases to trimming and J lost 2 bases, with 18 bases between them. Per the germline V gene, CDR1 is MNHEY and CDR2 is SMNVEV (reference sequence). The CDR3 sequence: CASTIYRDTAYNEQFF. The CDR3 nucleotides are TGTGCCAGCACGATCTATCGGGATACAGCCTACAATGAGCAGTTCTTC.

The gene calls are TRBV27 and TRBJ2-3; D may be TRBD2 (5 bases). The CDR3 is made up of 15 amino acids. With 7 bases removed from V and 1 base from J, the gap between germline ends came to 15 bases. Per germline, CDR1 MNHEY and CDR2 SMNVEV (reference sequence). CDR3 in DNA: TGTGCCAGCAACGTCTGGGGAGAAGGCACAGATACGCAGTATTTT. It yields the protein CASNVWGEGTDTQYF.

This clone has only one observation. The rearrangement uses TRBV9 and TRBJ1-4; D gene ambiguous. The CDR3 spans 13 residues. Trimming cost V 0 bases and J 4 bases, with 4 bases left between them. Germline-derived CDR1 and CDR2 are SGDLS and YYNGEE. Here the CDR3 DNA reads TGTGCCAGCAGCGTAGGGGGTAATGAAAAACTGTTTTTT. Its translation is CASSVGGNEKLFF. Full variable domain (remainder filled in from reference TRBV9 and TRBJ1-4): DSGVTQTPKHLITATGQRVTLRCSPRSGDLSVYWYQQSLDQGLQFLIQYYNGEERAKGNILERFSAQQFPDLHSELNLSSLELGDSALYFCASSVGGNEKLFFGSGTQLSVL.

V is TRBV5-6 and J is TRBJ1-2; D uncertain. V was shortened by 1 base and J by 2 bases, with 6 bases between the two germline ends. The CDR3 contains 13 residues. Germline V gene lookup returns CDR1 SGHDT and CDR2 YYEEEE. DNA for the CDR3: TGTGCCAGCAGCTTGTTCGGAAACTATGGCTACACCTTC. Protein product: CASSLFGNYGYTF.

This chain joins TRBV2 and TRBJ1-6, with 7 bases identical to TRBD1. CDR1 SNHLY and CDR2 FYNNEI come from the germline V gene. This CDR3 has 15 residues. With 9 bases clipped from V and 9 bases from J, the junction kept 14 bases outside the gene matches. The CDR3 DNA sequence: TGTGCCAGGAGGGGGACAGACAATAAGGGTTCACCCCTCCACTTT. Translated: CARRGTDNKGSPLHF.

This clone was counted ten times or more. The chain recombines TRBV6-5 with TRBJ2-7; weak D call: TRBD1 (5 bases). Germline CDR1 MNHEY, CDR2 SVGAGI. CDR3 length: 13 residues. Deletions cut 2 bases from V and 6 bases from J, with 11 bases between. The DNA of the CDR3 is TGTGCCAGCAGTTACGGTGCAGGGTCCGAGCAGTACTTC. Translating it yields CASSYGAGSEQYF.

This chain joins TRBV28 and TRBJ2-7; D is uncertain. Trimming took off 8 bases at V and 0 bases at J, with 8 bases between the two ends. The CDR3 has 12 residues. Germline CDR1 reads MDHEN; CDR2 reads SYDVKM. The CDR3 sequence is CASGTSSYEQYF. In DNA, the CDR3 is TGTGCCAGCGGTACCAGCTCCTACGAGCAGTACTTC.

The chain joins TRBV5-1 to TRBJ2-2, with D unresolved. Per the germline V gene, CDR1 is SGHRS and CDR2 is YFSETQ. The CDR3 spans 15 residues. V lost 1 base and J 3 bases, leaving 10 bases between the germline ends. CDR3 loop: CASSLFGMYTGELFF. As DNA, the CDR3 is TGCGCCAGCAGCTTGTTTGGGATGTACACCGGGGAGCTGTTTTTT.

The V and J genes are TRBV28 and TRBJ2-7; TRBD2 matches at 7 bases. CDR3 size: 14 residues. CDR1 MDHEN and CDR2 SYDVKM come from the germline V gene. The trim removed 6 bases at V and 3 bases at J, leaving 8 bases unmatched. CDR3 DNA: TGTGCCAGCAGATCGGGACTAAATCTCTACGAGCAGTACTTC. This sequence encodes CASRSGLNLYEQYF.

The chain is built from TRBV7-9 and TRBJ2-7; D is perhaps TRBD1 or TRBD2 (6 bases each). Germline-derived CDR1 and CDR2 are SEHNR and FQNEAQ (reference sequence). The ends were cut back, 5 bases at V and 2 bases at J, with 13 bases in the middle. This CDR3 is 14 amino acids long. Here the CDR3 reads CASSPRGRPYEQYF. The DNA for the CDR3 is TGTGCCAGCAGCCCTAGGGGGAGGCCCTACGAGCAGTACTTC.

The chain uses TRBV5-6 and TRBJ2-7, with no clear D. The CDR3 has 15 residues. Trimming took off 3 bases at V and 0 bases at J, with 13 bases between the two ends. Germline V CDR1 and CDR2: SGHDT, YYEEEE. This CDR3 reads CASSSWAASSYEQYF. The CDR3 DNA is TGTGCCAGCAGCTCCTGGGCTGCCAGCTCCTACGAGCAGTACTTC.

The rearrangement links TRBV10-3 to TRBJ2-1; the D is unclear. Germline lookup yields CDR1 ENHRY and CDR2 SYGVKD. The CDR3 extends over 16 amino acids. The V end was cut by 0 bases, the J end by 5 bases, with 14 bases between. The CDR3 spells CAISESYGVEDNEQFF. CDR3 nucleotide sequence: TGTGCCATCAGTGAGTCGTACGGCGTTGAAGACAATGAGCAGTTCTTC.

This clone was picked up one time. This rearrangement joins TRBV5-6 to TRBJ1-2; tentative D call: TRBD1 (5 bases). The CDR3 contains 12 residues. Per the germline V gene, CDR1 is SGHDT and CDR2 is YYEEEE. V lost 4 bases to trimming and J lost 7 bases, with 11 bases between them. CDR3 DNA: TGTGCCAGCAGCATGGATGGGGGTGGCTACACCTTC. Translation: CASSMDGGGYTF.